This T cell receptor beta chain was identified in a study of CDR3 diversity in severe acne. TCRdb reanalysed the PCR reads using MiXCR and keeps one entry per CDR3 protein. Here the sample spans some 90,000 distinct CDR3 sequences, approximately 54% being singletons. The sample holds many counts of this clonotype. Trimming left V 6 bases short and J 5 bases short, with 11 bases between. The CDR3 extends over 13 amino acids. Germline-derived CDR1 and CDR2 are MNHEY and SMNVEV (reference sequence). The rearrangement links TRBV27 to TRBJ1-5; D not certain. The specimen was blood. The sequence was collected from a male donor with severe acne vulgaris. The CDR3, as DNA: TGTGCCAGCAGCCTAGGGCTTTATCAGCCCCAGCATTTT. Translating gives CASSLGLYQPQHF.